The 21 T cell receptor beta chains below all came from one sample that was sequenced in a study of PD-1 and CTLA-4 blockade in melanoma. Only in-frame clones appear in the TCRdb table, and some are missing; sequencing was by immunoSEQ multiplex PCR. This sample has about 31,000 clones, with 88% found just once. The sequencing used CD8+ T cells from peripheral blood, collected from a patient given anti-PD-1 treatment. The receptors originated from a human donor with melanoma.

This clone was found once. The gene calls are TRBV6-5 and TRBJ1-5; no definite D call. The CDR3 is 15 residues long. V lost 7 bases and J lost 4, with 17 bases in between. In germline, CDR1 is MNHEY, CDR2 SVGAGI. The CDR3 nucleotides read TGTGCCAGCATCCAGTACCGGGCCTTAAATCAGCCCCAGCATTTT. This translates into CASIQYRALNQPQHF.

The rearrangement joins TRBV6-5 to TRBJ2-7; 8 bases agree with TRBD1. Germline V lookup: CDR1 MNHEY, CDR2 SVGAGI. Trimming at V came to 0 bases and at J to 4 bases, leaving 2 bases not matched to a gene. CDR3 size: 14 residues. The CDR3: CASSYSDRGYEQYF. The CDR3 nucleotides are TGTGCCAGCAGTTACTCCGACAGGGGTTACGAGCAGTACTTC.

As for this clone: Other DNA variants within this sample encode the same CDR3. CDR3 bases: TGCAGCGATAGGGGCGAGAACACTGAAGCTTTCTTT. Its protein product is CSDRGENTEAFF. The rearrangement joins TRBV29-1 to TRBJ1-1; maybe TRBD1 (5 bases). Germline V gene data show CDR1 as SQVTM and CDR2 as ANQGSEA. The CDR3 is 12 residues long. The ends were cut back, 7 bases at V and 1 base at J, with 10 bases in the middle. Looking up the rest from reference TRBV29-1 and TRBJ1-1 gives the full variable domain: SAVISQKPSRDICQRGTSLTIQCQVDSQVTMMFWYRQQPGQSLTLIATANQGSEATYESGFVIDKFPISRPNLTFSTLTVSNMSPEDSSIYLCSDRGENTEAFFGQGTRLTVV.

The rearrangement uses TRBV21-1 and TRBJ1-5; no check of the table's D call, TRBD1, against the DNA was made. TRBV21-1 is a listed pseudogene. CDR3 length: 16 residues. The CDR3 loop reads CASRKGTRYSNQPQHF. The CDR3 DNA follows: TGTGCCAGCAGAAAAGGGACAAGGTATAGCAATCAGCCCCAGCATTTT.

The chain carries TRBV19 and TRBJ2-5, with 11 bases lining up with TRBD2. Trimming at V came to 2 bases and at J to 2 bases, leaving 1 base not matched to a gene. The germline V gene has CDR1 LNHDA and CDR2 SQIVND (reference sequence). The CDR3 is 15 residues long. The CDR3 loop reads CASSITSGGQETQYF. The CDR3, as DNA: TGTGCCAGTAGTATAACTAGCGGGGGACAAGAGACCCAGTACTTC.

The chain joins TRBV7-8 to TRBJ2-5; D not certain. Trimming left V 6 bases short and J 5 bases short, with 16 bases between. Germline V gene data show CDR1 as SGHVS and CDR2 as FQNEAQ. The CDR3 is 14 amino acids. This CDR3 reads CASRPGSRQETQYF. In nucleotides, the CDR3 is TGTGCCAGCAGACCAGGTTCTAGGCAGGAGACCCAGTACTTC.

The chain has TRBV4-1 and TRBJ1-3; no firm D call. The V gene lost 0 bases and the J gene lost 2 bases, with 8 bases spanning the gap. Germline CDR1 reads MGHRA; CDR2 reads YSYEKL. This CDR3 is 15 amino acids long. CDR3 bases: TGCGCCAGCAGCCAAGAAAGGTCGACTGGAAACACCATATATTTT. Protein sequence: CASSQERSTGNTIYF.

J is TRBJ1-1 and V is TRBV6-5, with no clear D. CDR3 size: 13 residues. V lost 2 bases, J lost 7 bases, and 11 bases lay in between. Germline loops: CDR1 MNHEY, CDR2 SVGAGI. The CDR3 protein is CASSYVPIGEAFF. CDR3 in DNA: TGTGCCAGCAGTTACGTTCCCATTGGTGAAGCTTTCTTT.

The chain is built from TRBV2 and TRBJ1-1; 7 bases align to TRBD1. The CDR3 is made up of 12 amino acids. V was pared by 11 bases and J by 5 bases, with 8 bases of the junction left unmatched. Germline V gene lookup returns CDR1 SNHLY and CDR2 FYNNEI. In DNA, the CDR3 is TGTGCCGGAAAGAGGGGGCGGACTGAAGCTTTCTTT. This gives the protein CAGKRGRTEAFF.

DNA for the CDR3: TGTGCCAGCAGTTACGAAGGAAATCAGCCCCAGCATTTT. Translation: CASSYEGNQPQHF. The genes are TRBV6-5 and TRBJ1-5; D is unresolved. CDR3 length: 13 amino acids. Germline V gene data show CDR1 as MNHEY and CDR2 as SVGAGI. V was cut by 2 bases and J by 4 bases, with 6 bases left in between.

The chain uses TRBV28 and TRBJ2-2; TRBD2 aligns across 7 bases. V trimming: 0 bases; J trimming: 0 bases; junction bases outside the gene matches: 4. Germline V gene sequence: CDR1 MDHEN, CDR2 SYDVKM. The CDR3 extends over 17 amino acids. CDR3 protein: CASSLWGGETNTGELFF. The CDR3 DNA reads TGTGCCAGCAGTTTATGGGGAGGGGAGACGAACACCGGGGAGCTGTTTTTT.

CDR3 sequence reads: CASRDSGTEDGYTF. The CDR3 DNA reads as TGTGCCAGCAGGGATTCGGGGACCGAGGATGGCTACACCTTC. This chain links TRBV28 with TRBJ1-2, with TRBD1 as a possible D gene (5 bases). The germline V and J ends were trimmed by 6 bases and 6 bases, with 17 bases remaining between them. Germline values: CDR1 MDHEN, CDR2 SYDVKM. The CDR3 sequence is 14 residues long.

This clone occurred a few times. The J gene is TRBJ1-2, the V gene TRBV4-3; D perhaps matches TRBD1 (5 bases). V was pared by 0 bases and J by 4 bases, with 12 bases between. This CDR3 is 15 amino acids long. The germline V gene has CDR1 LGHNA and CDR2 YSLEER. The CDR3 sequence is CASSQDTGQIYGYTF. CDR3 coding DNA: TGCGCCAGCAGCCAAGACACCGGACAAATCTATGGCTACACCTTC.

This clone was observed a single time. The chain joins TRBV27 to TRBJ1-5; D gene unclear. Deletions cut 7 bases from V and 1 base from J, with 8 bases between. The CDR3 spans 13 residues. Germline values: CDR1 MNHEY, CDR2 SMNVEV (reference sequence). Here the CDR3 reads CASKDGSNQPQHF. The DNA of the CDR3 is TGTGCCAGCAAAGACGGGAGCAATCAGCCCCAGCATTTT.

As to this clone: Because the CDR3's place on the DNA is in doubt, the DNA is left out and the CDR3 is given as listed by TCRdb. V is TRBV6-5 and J is TRBJ1-2; the DNA was not used to check the table's D call, TRBD1. The germline gives CDR1 MNHEY, CDR2 SVGAGI. The CDR3 has 14 amino acids, counting both end residues. CDR3 loop: CASSSSTGYYGYTF.

This chain joins TRBV5-4 and TRBJ2-3; D uncertain. This CDR3 is built from 10 residues. Germline V gives CDR1 SGHNT, CDR2 YYREEE (reference sequence). V was pared by 4 bases and J by 14 bases, with 11 bases between. The CDR3 DNA follows: TGTGCCAGCAGCCTAGTTCCGCCGTATTTT. This encodes CASSLVPPYF.

The V gene is TRBV2, the J gene TRBJ2-7, with 7 positions matching TRBD1. Trimming took 1 base from V and 4 from J; bases not matched to a gene: 10. This CDR3 has 16 amino acids. The germline V gene has CDR1 SNHLY and CDR2 FYNNEI. CDR3 protein: CASSEGADRAFYEQYF. The CDR3 nucleotides read TGTGCCAGCAGTGAAGGAGCTGACAGGGCTTTTTACGAGCAGTACTTC.

The chain joins TRBV30 to TRBJ2-7; the match to TRBD1 covers 7 bases. V lost 3 bases, J lost 2 bases, and 4 bases stayed unmatched. The CDR3 is 13 amino acids. Germline V gives CDR1 GTSNPN, CDR2 SVGIG (reference sequence). Here the CDR3 reads CAWRGQRPYEQYF. CDR3 in DNA: TGTGCCTGGAGGGGACAGCGGCCCTACGAGCAGTACTTC.

J is TRBJ1-2 and V is TRBV30; unclear D gene. V gave up 5 bases and J gave up 5 bases, with 12 bases separating them. CDR3 size: 12 residues. CDR1 is GTSNPN, CDR2 SVGIG, per germline (reference sequence). Here the CDR3 reads CAWGQAGYGYTF. The CDR3 bases are TGTGCCTGGGGTCAGGCCGGATATGGCTACACCTTC.

This sequence joins TRBV4-3 and TRBJ1-4; no clear D gene. V shed 0 bases and J shed 0 bases, with 5 bases lying between them. Per the germline V gene, CDR1 is LGHNA and CDR2 is YSLEER. The CDR3 runs 15 residues. The CDR3 DNA sequence: TGCGCCAGCAGCCAAGAGCGAGCAACTAATGAAAAACTGTTTTTT. Its protein is CASSQERATNEKLFF.

In this sample, this clone turned up once. The chain combines TRBV3-1 (or the pseudogene TRBV3-2) with TRBJ1-4, with 11 bases lining up with TRBD1. CDR1 is LGHDT, CDR2 YNNKEL, per germline (reference sequence). This CDR3 is built from 17 residues. J lost 8 bases, V lost 3 bases, and 11 bases had no gene match. CDR3 protein: CASSHLGQGAIEEKLFF. The CDR3, as DNA: TGTGCCAGCAGCCACCTCGGACAGGGGGCTATTGAGGAAAAACTGTTTTTT.